Below, 15 T cell receptor beta chains from the same sample are listed, as sequenced in a study of read filtering for tumor transcriptome and immune sequencing. This library used around 400 ng RNA and molecular barcoded adaptors spanning alpha/delta and beta/gamma chains. MiXCR, run by TCRdb on the reads, gives a single entry per CDR3 protein. This table holds tens of thousands of distinct CDR3 sequences, around 14% found once. The sequenced material came from a population of CD138-negative cells sorted from bone marrow. The receptor set was obtained from a donor at least 40 years old with multiple myeloma.

The table lists this clonotype with many counts. J is TRBJ1-4 and V is TRBV25-1; TRBD1 aligns across 10 bases. Per germline, CDR1 MGHDK and CDR2 SYGVNS. Trimming at V came to 5 bases and at J to 8 bases, leaving 5 bases not matched to a gene. The CDR3 length is 14 residues. The CDR3 loop reads CASSRGQGMEKLFF. The CDR3 DNA reads as TGTGCCAGCAGTAGGGGACAGGGGATGGAAAAACTGTTTTTT. Using reference TRBV25-1 and TRBJ1-4 for the parts outside the CDR3, the full variable domain is EADIYQTPRYLVIGTGKKITLECSQTMGHDKMYWYQQDPGMELHLIHYSYGVNSTEKGDLSSESTVSRIRTEHFPLTLESARPSHTSQYLCASSRGQGMEKLFFGSGTQLSVL.

The table lists this clonotype with many counts. This rearrangement joins TRBV19 to TRBJ1-5; no firm D call. Per germline, CDR1 LNHDA and CDR2 SQIVND (reference sequence). The CDR3 has 14 amino acids. The V gene lost 9 bases and the J gene lost 0 bases, with 12 bases spanning the gap. The CDR3 spells CASNRRYSNQPQHF. CDR3 coding DNA: TGTGCCAGCAATAGACGGTATAGCAATCAGCCCCAGCATTTT.

This clonotype appeared a few times. V gene TRBV7-9 combines with J gene TRBJ2-5; 11 bases agree with TRBD2. The CDR3 runs 15 residues. Germline CDR1 reads SEHNR; CDR2 reads FQNEAQ (reference sequence). V shed 5 bases and J 5 bases; nucleotides not matched to a gene: 7. The CDR3 loop is CASSPGSSGRETQYF. Written as DNA, the CDR3 is TGTGCCAGCAGCCCTGGCTCTAGCGGGAGGGAGACCCAGTACTTC.

This clonotype has at least ten counts. DNA of the CDR3: TGTGCCAGCGCCCCTAGCGAGGCAGATACGCAGTATTTT. Amino acids: CASAPSEADTQYF. V gene TRBV10-3 combines with J gene TRBJ2-3; possible D gene TRBD2, 6 bases. Trimming pared 10 bases from V and 4 bases from J, leaving 15 bases between. Germline V gene sequence: CDR1 ENHRY, CDR2 SYGVKD. This CDR3 contains 13 residues.

This clonotype was counted at least ten times. The chain employs TRBV25-1 and TRBJ2-5, with 10 positions matching TRBD1. The V and J ends lost 4 bases and 2 bases, in that order; junction bases with no gene match: 4. The CDR3 consists of 15 residues. Germline-derived CDR1 and CDR2 are MGHDK and SYGVNS. CDR3 amino acids: CASSAGTGAQETQYF. The CDR3 nucleotides are TGTGCCAGCAGTGCCGGGACAGGGGCGCAAGAGACCCAGTACTTC.

This clonotype was picked up many times. The J gene is TRBJ2-5, the V gene TRBV11-2, with 11 bases matching TRBD2. The CDR3 sequence is 17 residues long. Germline CDR1 reads SGHAT; CDR2 reads FQNNGV. V lost 0 bases and J lost 2; bases outside the gene matches: 5. In nucleotides, the CDR3 is TGTGCCAGCAGCTTAGATTCGACTAGCGGGATTCAAGAGACCCAGTACTTC. This gives the protein CASSLDSTSGIQETQYF.

The chain couples TRBV29-1 to TRBJ2-1, with D hard to call. Germline CDR1 and CDR2: SQVTM and ANQGSEA. Trimming took off 2 bases at V and 0 bases at J, with 11 bases between the two ends. The CDR3 covers 15 residues. The CDR3 region has the DNA TGCAGCGTTGAAAGGGTAATGGGCTCCTACAATGAGCAGTTCTTC. Protein: CSVERVMGSYNEQFF.

As for this clonotype: This CDR3 fails to terminate in the conserved phenylalanine or tryptophan, so it likely reflects a read error. The chain links TRBV6-6 to TRBJ2-1, with 8 bases matching TRBD1. The junction had 6 bases not matched to a gene; V was cut back by 5 bases and J by 6 bases. The CDR3 loop spans 14 amino acids. CDR1 MNHNY and CDR2 SVGAGI come from the germline V gene (reference sequence). CDR3 sequence: CASSRGQGGNEQFS. CDR3 sequence (DNA): TGTGCCAGCAGTCGCGGACAGGGAGGCAATGAGCAGTTCTCC.

This clonotype has just a few counts. One base away lies a much larger clone, so this may be a sequencing read error. The chain joins TRBV5-1 to TRBJ2-1; D possibly uses TRBD1 or TRBD2 (5 bases each). Germline CDR1 and CDR2: SGHRS and YFSETQ. The CDR3 runs 16 residues. The CDR3 loop is CASSLGTGRGYNEQFF. The DNA for the CDR3 is TGTGCCAGCAGCTTGGGCACGGGACGGGGCTACAATGAGCAGTTCTTC.

Many counts were recorded for this clonotype. The chain has TRBV7-2 and TRBJ1-1; 9 bases match TRBD1. Germline V gene data show CDR1 as SGHTA and CDR2 as FQGNSA. The CDR3 is 15 amino acids. Unmatched junction bases numbered 8, after V lost 5 bases and J lost 4 bases. The CDR3 bases are TGTGCCAGCAGCCCGACAGGGGGATTGGGCACTGAAGCTTTCTTT. Translating it yields CASSPTGGLGTEAFF.

This clonotype was counted only a few times. The chain joins TRBV30 to TRBJ1-1; D gene ambiguous. The CDR3 has 13 residues. Deletions cut 0 bases from V and 1 base from J, with 6 bases between. Germline V CDR1 and CDR2: GTSNPN, SVGIG (reference sequence). The CDR3 region is CAWSVGGNTEAFF. The CDR3 DNA follows: TGTGCCTGGAGTGTAGGCGGGAACACTGAAGCTTTCTTT.

The V and J genes are TRBV7-9 and TRBJ2-1; 8 bases are a match to TRBD2. The last part of the DNA fits TRBJ2-7 better; the J call may be wrong. The CDR3 is 14 residues long. Germline V lookup: CDR1 SEHNR, CDR2 FQNEAQ (reference sequence). This chain's CDR3 is CASSFRTSRGEQYF. CDR3 coding DNA: TGTGCCAGCAGCTTCAGGACTAGCCGAGGTGAGCAGTACTTC.

Note on this clonotype: A much bigger clone sits one base away, suggesting this may be a read error. Here the CDR3 omits its conserved ending phenylalanine or tryptophan, so a read error is the likely source. In DNA, the CDR3 is TGTGCCAGCAGCTTAGATCCCGGGACAGGGTGGAACACCGGGGAGCTGTTTTTG. This codes for CASSLDPGTGWNTGELFL. V usage is TRBV11-3 and J usage is TRBJ2-2; the match to TRBD1 covers 9 bases. The junction had 6 bases not matched to a gene; V was cut back by 0 bases and J by 1 base. CDR1 SGHNT and CDR2 YENEEA come from the germline V gene. This CDR3 comprises 18 residues.

The CDR3 DNA sequence: TGTGTCAGTCGGATACCTGACCCCTGCAATGAGCAGTTCTTC. As protein: CVSRIPDPCNEQFF. The J gene is TRBJ2-1, the V gene TRBV7-9; no reliable D call. This CDR3 has 14 amino acids. Germline assignment: CDR1 SEHNR and CDR2 FQNEAQ (reference sequence).

This clonotype appeared many times. The gene calls are TRBV6-2 or TRBV6-3 and TRBJ1-6; D possibly corresponds to TRBD1 (5 bases). V gave up 5 bases and J gave up 7 bases, with 15 bases separating them. Germline V lookup: CDR1 MNHEY, CDR2 SVGEGT. The CDR3 covers 15 residues. CDR3 nucleotide sequence: TGTGCCAGCAGTCCTTCCGGGGGTACGAATTCACCCCTCCACTTT. It is translated as CASSPSGGTNSPLHF.